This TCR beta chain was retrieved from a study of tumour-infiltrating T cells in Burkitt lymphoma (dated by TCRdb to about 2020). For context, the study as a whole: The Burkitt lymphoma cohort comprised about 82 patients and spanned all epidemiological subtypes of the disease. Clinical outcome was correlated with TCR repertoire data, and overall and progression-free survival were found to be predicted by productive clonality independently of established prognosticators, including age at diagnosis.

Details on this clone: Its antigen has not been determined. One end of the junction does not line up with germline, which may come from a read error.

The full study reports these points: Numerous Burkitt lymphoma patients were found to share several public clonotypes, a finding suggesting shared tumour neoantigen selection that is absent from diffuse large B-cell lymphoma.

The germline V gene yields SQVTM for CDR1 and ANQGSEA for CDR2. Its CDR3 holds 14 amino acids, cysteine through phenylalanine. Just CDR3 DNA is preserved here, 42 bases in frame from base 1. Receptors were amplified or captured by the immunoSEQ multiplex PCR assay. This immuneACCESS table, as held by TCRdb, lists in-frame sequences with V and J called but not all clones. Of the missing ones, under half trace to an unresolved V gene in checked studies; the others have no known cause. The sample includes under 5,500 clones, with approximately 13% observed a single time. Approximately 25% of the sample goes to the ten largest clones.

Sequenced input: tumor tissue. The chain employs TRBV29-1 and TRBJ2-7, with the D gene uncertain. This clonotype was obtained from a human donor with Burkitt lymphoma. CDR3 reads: CSVVIVPSSYEQYF. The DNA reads TGCAGCGTTGTGATTGTACCGAGCTCCTACGAGCAATACTTC.